These T cell receptor beta chains were read from a single sample in a study of patients and donors after allogeneic stem cell transplantation. TCRdb analysed the RT-PCR reads with MiXCR anew, one entry per CDR3 protein. The profile shows 150,000 to 200,000 distinct CDR3 sequences, 41% of them singletons. Sequencing input: blood, either unsorted or a sorted T cell fraction (not recorded which). These receptors came from a human donor who was either an allogeneic HSCT recipient or a stem cell or donor lymphocyte infusion donor (not recorded which). It is not recorded whose cells these are; they may come from a transplant donor. CDR3s include the opening cysteine and the closing phenylalanine or tryptophan.

V gene	J gene	CDR3 length	CDR3 protein
TRBV5-1	TRBJ1-1	14	CASSWGAGALGAFF
TRBV12-3/TRBV12-4	TRBJ2-3	14	CASSLALTSSVQYF
TRBV2	TRBJ1-5	16	CASSGPPGGVGQPQHF
TRBV10-3	TRBJ2-1	12	CATSGDYNEQFF
TRBV15	TRBJ1-5	14	CATSRATHNQPQHF
TRBV12-3/TRBV12-4	TRBJ2-1	16	CASSLTWDRRYNEQFF
TRBV3-1	TRBJ2-7	12	CASSQHLDEQYF
TRBV7-8	TRBJ2-5	14	CASSSKSDWETQYF
TRBV12-3/TRBV12-4	TRBJ1-4	16	CASSLSTPAIEYKLFF
TRBV29-1	TRBJ1-6	13	CSASQGMNSPLHF
TRBV7-9	TRBJ2-7	12	CASSLGDRFIDF
TRBV7-2	TRBJ1-1	13	CASSSGTKVSAFF
TRBV29-1	TRBJ2-6	19	CSVGSIGDRAGSGANVLTF
TRBV4-3	TRBJ2-1	15	CASSQDLVGLLPQFF
TRBV3-1	TRBJ2-7	12	CASSPGSPEQYF
TRBV5-6	TRBJ2-1	16	CASSFRTSGRNNEQFF
TRBV25-1	TRBJ2-2	11	CASGSTGELFF
TRBV5-1	TRBJ2-1	16	CASSLVLAGGRNEQFF
TRBV29-1	TRBJ1-2	11	CSVVGGRGYTF
TRBV11-2	TRBJ1-2	14	CASSLGAASGGYTF
TRBV6-6	TRBJ2-1	15	CASSYGTSGRNEQFF
TRBV7-2	TRBJ1-1	15	CASSPPDRLNTEAFF
TRBV7-2	TRBJ1-1	14	CASSWALGDTEAFF
TRBV12-3/TRBV12-4	TRBJ1-1	17	CASSPWAALGEGTEAFF
TRBV5-5	TRBJ2-1	10	CASRGNEQFF
TRBV10-3	TRBJ2-5	14	CAISYRTTLETQHF